This T cell receptor (beta chain) was sequenced in a study of long-term antiretroviral therapy in people with HIV. Broader study findings: ART-treated samples gained diversity yet remained below transplant donor controls. The ART regimens used between the mid-2000s and the late 2010s may be less effective than current ones.

It was version v3.0 of the immunoSEQ assay that was run at survey level. Clones were sequenced by immunoSEQ multiplex PCR, and TCRdb holds only the in-frame ones, with some missing. The table shows 35,000 or so clones, with about four fifths occurring only once. To note about this clone: The target antigen is unknown.

Looked up from germline, CDR1 is SGHAT and CDR2 is FQDESV (reference sequence). The germline V and J ends were trimmed by 4 bases and 1 base, with 15 bases remaining between them. The CDR3 has 16 residues. Sequenced here: unsorted PBMCs, sampled 0.4 years before starting antiretroviral therapy. This TCR was recovered from a man aged 18 to 30 with HIV. The V and J genes are TRBV11-1 and TRBJ2-3; perhaps TRBD2 as D (5 bases). CDR3 nucleotide sequence: TGTGCCAGCAGCTCGGGCCCCCTTAGCGGCACAGATACGCAGTATTTT. Residues: CASSSGPLSGTDTQYF.